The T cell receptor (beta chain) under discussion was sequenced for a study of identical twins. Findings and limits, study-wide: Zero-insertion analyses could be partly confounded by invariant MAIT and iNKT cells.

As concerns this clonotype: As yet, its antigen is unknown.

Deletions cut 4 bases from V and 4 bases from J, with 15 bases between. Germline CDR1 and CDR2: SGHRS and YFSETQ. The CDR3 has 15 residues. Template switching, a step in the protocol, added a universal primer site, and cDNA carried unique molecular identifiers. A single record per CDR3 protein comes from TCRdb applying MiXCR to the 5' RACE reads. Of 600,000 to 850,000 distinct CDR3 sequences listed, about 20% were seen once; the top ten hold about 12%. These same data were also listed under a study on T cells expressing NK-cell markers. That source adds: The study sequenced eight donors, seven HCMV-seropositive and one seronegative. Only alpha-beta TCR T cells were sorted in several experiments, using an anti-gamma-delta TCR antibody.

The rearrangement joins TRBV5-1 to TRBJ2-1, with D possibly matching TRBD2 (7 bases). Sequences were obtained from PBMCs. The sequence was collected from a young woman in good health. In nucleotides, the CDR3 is TGCGCCAGCAGCGAGGGGGGGCTAGAGTACAATGAGCAGTTCTTC. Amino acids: CASSEGGLEYNEQFF. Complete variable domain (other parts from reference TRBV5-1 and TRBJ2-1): KAGVTQTPRYLIKTRGQQVTLSCSPISGHRSVSWYQQTPGQGLQFLFEYFSETQRNKGNFPGRFSGRQFSNSRSEMNVSTLELGDSALYLCASSEGGLEYNEQFFGPGTRLTVL.